This TCR beta chain is from a study of blood T cell repertoires in COVID-19. Clones were read by immunoSEQ multiplex PCR, and TCRdb kept only the in-frame ones, dropping some. The table has approximately 320,000 clones, nearly 90% seen once. The table lists this clone with a count of one. J gave up 0 bases and V 8 bases, and 7 bases lay outside the gene matches. The CDR3 contains 15 residues. The germline CDR1 and CDR2 sequences are MNHEY and SVGAGI. The sequenced sample consisted of peripheral blood. The chain recombines TRBV6-5 with TRBJ2-3; 8 nucleotides agree with TRBD2. The receptor's source is a woman under 40 with COVID-19, enrolled during active disease. This CDR3 is CASYRPSGSTDTQYF. As DNA, the CDR3 is TGTGCCAGCTATCGTCCTAGCGGGAGCACAGATACGCAGTATTTT.